These 8 T cell receptor beta chains originate from one sample sequenced in a study of blood T cell repertoires in COVID-19. Only in-frame clones appear in the TCRdb table, and some are missing; sequencing was by immunoSEQ multiplex PCR. This table holds around 170,000 clones, 85% to 90% found once. The sample consisted of peripheral blood. The receptors stem from a man in his 60s with COVID-19, enrolled during active disease.

The rearrangement joins TRBV19 to TRBJ2-1; D remains unclear. Germline V gene data show CDR1 as LNHDA and CDR2 as SQIVND (reference sequence). The V end lost 3 bases, the J end lost 7 bases, and 4 bases lay between the germline ends. The CDR3 extends over 11 amino acids. The CDR3 loop reads CASSISNEQFF. CDR3 coding DNA: TGTGCCAGTAGTATTTCGAATGAGCAGTTCTTC.

This clone has only one observation. The rearrangement links TRBV29-1 to TRBJ2-3, with D perhaps matching TRBD1 (6 bases). The CDR3 sequence is 14 residues long. Per germline, CDR1 SQVTM and CDR2 ANQGSEA. Deletions cut 4 bases from V and 5 bases from J, with 16 bases between. The CDR3 nucleotides read TGCAGCGTTGGAGATCAGGGGTCTCGAGATACGCAGTATTTT. It codes for CSVGDQGSRDTQYF.

The chain combines TRBV11-3 with TRBJ2-1; TRBD2 matches 11 bases. From germline, CDR1 is SGHNT and CDR2 YENEEA. CDR3 length: 17 amino acids. With V trimmed by 4 bases and J by 8 bases, 13 bases remained unmatched. The CDR3: CASSSNLAGGQIDEQFF. For the CDR3, the DNA is TGTGCCAGCAGCTCTAACCTAGCGGGAGGACAAATCGATGAGCAGTTCTTC.

The V and J genes are TRBV6-5 and TRBJ1-1; no clear D. Trimming shortened V by 6 bases and J by 8 bases, and 22 bases separated the two germline ends. Germline-derived CDR1 and CDR2 are MNHEY and SVGAGI. This CDR3 spans 15 amino acids. For the CDR3, the DNA is TGTGCCAGCAGGGATGGAAGGGCCCGTCGAGGGGAAGCTTTCTTT. Translated: CASRDGRARRGEAFF.

CDR3 coding DNA: TGTGCCAGCTCACCAGTGACGGACAAAGAGACCCAGTACTTC. Amino acids: CASSPVTDKETQYF. The gene calls are TRBV18 and TRBJ2-5; TRBD1 is a possible D gene (5 bases). This CDR3 comprises 14 residues. V lost 2 bases, J lost 3 bases, and 10 bases lay in between. Germline V gene lookup returns CDR1 KGHSH and CDR2 LQKENI.

The chain has TRBV4-1 and TRBJ2-7; 7 bases line up with TRBD1. Trimming removed 2 bases from V and 6 bases from J; junction bases left unmatched: 4. The CDR3 is 13 residues long. Germline V gene lookup returns CDR1 MGHRA and CDR2 YSYEKL. The CDR3 loop is CASSQQTGREQYF. CDR3 sequence (DNA): TGCGCCAGCAGCCAACAGACAGGGCGCGAGCAGTACTTC.

The chain has TRBV28 and TRBJ1-2, with 9 positions matching TRBD1. The CDR3 runs 14 residues. V lost 5 bases to trimming and J lost 4 bases; unmatched junction nucleotides: 5. Germline-derived CDR1 and CDR2 are MDHEN and SYDVKM. As DNA, the CDR3 is TGTGCCAGCAGTCCGGGACAGGGTTCCTATGGCTACACCTTC. It encodes CASSPGQGSYGYTF.

The chain is built from TRBV27 and TRBJ2-5; the D is unclear. Trimming pared 0 bases from V and 7 bases from J, leaving 15 bases between. The CDR3 is 15 residues long. Germline V gene lookup returns CDR1 MNHEY and CDR2 SMNVEV (reference sequence). Written as DNA, the CDR3 is TGTGCCAGCAGTTTATCAATTCAAGCGAGAATGACCCAGTACTTC. Its protein product is CASSLSIQARMTQYF.